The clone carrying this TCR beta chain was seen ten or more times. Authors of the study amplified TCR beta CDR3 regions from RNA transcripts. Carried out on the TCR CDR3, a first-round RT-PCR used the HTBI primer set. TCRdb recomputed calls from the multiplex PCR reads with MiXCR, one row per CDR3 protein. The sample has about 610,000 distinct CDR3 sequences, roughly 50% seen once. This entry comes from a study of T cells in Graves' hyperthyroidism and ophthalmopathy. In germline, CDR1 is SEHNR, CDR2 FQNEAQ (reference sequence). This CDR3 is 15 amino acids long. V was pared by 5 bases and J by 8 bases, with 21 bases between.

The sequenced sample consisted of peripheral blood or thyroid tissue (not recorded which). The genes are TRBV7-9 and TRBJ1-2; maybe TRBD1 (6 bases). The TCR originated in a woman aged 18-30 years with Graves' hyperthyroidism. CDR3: CASSPPAGDNAGYTF. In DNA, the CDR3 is TGTGCCAGCAGCCCCCCCGCAGGGGACAATGCGGGCTACACCTTC.